A single sample gave rise to the 32 T cell receptor beta chains below, sequenced in a study. TCRdb ran MiXCR on the RT-PCR reads and lists one entry per CDR3 protein. The table records about 680,000 distinct CDR3 sequences, approximately 14% of them present only once. The sample consisted of memory CD4+ T cells from blood. The receptors stem from a female donor in good health, serving as a healthy control.

This clonotype was observed at least ten times. This chain links TRBV7-9 with TRBJ1-1; the D is unclear. Germline V gene data show CDR1 as SEHNR and CDR2 as FQNEAQ (reference sequence). V was clipped by 8 bases and J by 5 bases, with 9 bases between them. This CDR3 is 11 amino acids long. CDR3 in DNA: TGTGCCAGCGGGGTGGCGACTGAAGCTTTCTTT. Translation: CASGVATEAFF.

This clonotype was seen a handful of times. This sequence joins TRBV9 and TRBJ2-3; 8 bases agree with TRBD2. The trim removed 0 bases at V and 2 bases at J, leaving 5 bases unmatched. Germline assignment: CDR1 SGDLS and CDR2 YYNGEE. The CDR3 spans 16 residues. The CDR3 DNA sequence: TGTGCCAGCAGCGTAGGGGGACTAGATTCCACAGATACGCAGTATTTT. Translating it yields CASSVGGLDSTDTQYF.

There are a few counts of this clonotype. This rearrangement joins TRBV5-1 to TRBJ2-3; 7 nucleotides align to TRBD2. J gave up 2 bases and V 3 bases, and 6 bases lay outside the gene matches. This CDR3 region has 15 residues. Germline CDR1 reads SGHRS; CDR2 reads YFSETQ. The CDR3 region is CASSWGRDYTDTQYF. The DNA for the CDR3 is TGCGCCAGCAGCTGGGGGAGGGACTACACAGATACGCAGTATTTT. The whole variable domain, filled in from reference TRBV5-1 and TRBJ2-3, reads KAGVTQTPRYLIKTRGQQVTLSCSPISGHRSVSWYQQTPGQGLQFLFEYFSETQRNKGNFPGRFSGRQFSNSRSEMNVSTLELGDSALYLCASSWGRDYTDTQYFGPGTRLTVL.

This chain joins TRBV4-2 and TRBJ2-5; 7 bases align to TRBD1. V lost 4 bases and J lost 3; bases outside the gene matches: 5. Germline CDR1 LGHNA, CDR2 YNFKEQ. CDR3 length: 14 amino acids. The CDR3 DNA follows: TGTGCCAGCAGCCTACCGGGACAGAAAGAGACCCAGTACTTC. Amino acid sequence: CASSLPGQKETQYF.

J is TRBJ2-3 and V is TRBV12-3 or TRBV12-4; D call uncertain. V was pared by 6 bases and J by 2 bases, with 6 bases between. The CDR3 is 12 residues long. The CDR3 region is CASRPPTDTQYF. Written as DNA, the CDR3 is TGTGCCAGCAGACCGCCCACAGATACGCAGTATTTT.

This clonotype has a handful of counts. V usage is TRBV5-1 and J usage is TRBJ2-5; weak D call: TRBD2 (5 bases). CDR1 and CDR2 (germline): SGHRS, YFSETQ. Trimming pared 6 bases from V and 5 bases from J, leaving 14 bases between. CDR3 length: 13 amino acids. The CDR3 spells CASTSVGGETQYF. CDR3 DNA: TGCGCCAGCACCTCGGTCGGCGGGGAGACCCAGTACTTC.

In its sample, this clonotype was seen a few times. This chain links TRBV29-1 with TRBJ1-4; weak D call: TRBD1 (5 bases). Germline V gives CDR1 SQVTM, CDR2 ANQGSEA. There are 13 residues in the CDR3. The CDR3 here is CSALRGVGEKLFF. CDR3 in DNA: TGCAGTGCTTTACGGGGCGTAGGAGAAAAACTGTTTTTT.

This clonotype has more than one count but fewer than ten. The V gene is TRBV4-3, the J gene TRBJ1-2, with D unclear. The germline CDR1 and CDR2 sequences are LGHNA and YSLEER. The CDR3 consists of 13 residues. Trimming removed 0 bases from V and 4 bases from J, with 6 bases in between. The chain's CDR3 is CASSQETSYGYTF. CDR3 coding DNA: TGCGCCAGCAGCCAAGAAACTAGCTATGGCTACACCTTC.

This clonotype was seen once. The chain uses TRBV11-2 and TRBJ2-6; D remains ambiguous. Deletions cut 1 base from V and 4 bases from J, with 11 bases between. CDR1 and CDR2 from the germline V gene are SGHAT and FQNNGV. The CDR3 loop spans 16 amino acids. CDR3 region: CASSLGQWAGANVLTF. In DNA form, the CDR3 reads TGTGCCAGCAGCTTAGGGCAGTGGGCCGGGGCCAACGTCCTGACTTTC.

The sample holds a few counts of this clonotype. V and J are TRBV18 and TRBJ2-3; D uncertain. V dropped 0 bases and J dropped 1 base, with 5 bases sitting between them. CDR1 is KGHSH, CDR2 LQKENI, per germline. The CDR3 covers 14 residues. The CDR3 region is CASSPPYRTDTQYF. The CDR3 nucleotides read TGTGCCAGCTCACCACCCTACCGCACAGATACGCAGTATTTT.

This chain connects TRBV28 to TRBJ1-4, with 9 bases aligning to TRBD1. Per the germline V gene, CDR1 is MDHEN and CDR2 is SYDVKM. V lost 7 bases to trimming and J lost 8 bases; unmatched junction nucleotides: 11. This CDR3 is built from 15 residues. The CDR3 here is CASTSNRGRAEKLFF. CDR3 coding DNA: TGTGCCAGCACCTCCAACAGGGGGCGCGCAGAAAAACTGTTTTTT.

This clonotype was counted ten times or more. The rearrangement links TRBV29-1 to TRBJ1-2; perhaps TRBD1 as D (6 bases). With 6 bases removed from V and 8 bases from J, the gap between germline ends came to 25 bases. The CDR3 spans 15 residues. Germline CDR1 reads SQVTM; CDR2 reads ANQGSEA. CDR3 region: CSVAAAFRGSIGYTF. For the CDR3, the DNA is TGCAGCGTAGCCGCCGCATTTAGGGGGTCTATCGGCTACACCTTC.

CDR3 DNA: TGTGCCATCAGTGACAGGGAGCAAGAGACCCAGTACTTC. Translating it yields CAISDREQETQYF. The chain employs TRBV10-3 and TRBJ2-5; D might be TRBD1 or TRBD2, each matching 5 bases. CDR1 is ENHRY and CDR2 is SYGVKD in the germline V gene. The CDR3 spans 13 residues. V shed 3 bases and J shed 2 bases, with 7 bases lying between them.

CDR3 region: CASSVWTGTRNQPQHF. DNA for the CDR3: TGTGCCAGCAGCGTCTGGACCGGGACACGAAATCAGCCCCAGCATTTT. V and J are TRBV7-2 and TRBJ1-5; possibly TRBD1 for D (6 bases). V was cut by 5 bases and J by 4 bases, with 18 bases left in between. This CDR3 has 16 amino acids. CDR1 and CDR2 from the germline V gene are SGHTA and FQGNSA. Full variable domain (remainder filled in from reference TRBV7-2 and TRBJ1-5): GAGVSQSPSNKVTEKGKDVELRCDPISGHTALYWYRQSLGQGLEFLIYFQGNSAPDKSGLPSDRFSAERTGGSVSTLTIQRTQQEDSAVYLCASSVWTGTRNQPQHFGDGTRLSIL.

The gene calls are TRBV11-3 and TRBJ2-3; a weak D match, TRBD2 (5 bases). CDR3 length: 12 residues. Germline-derived CDR1 and CDR2 are SGHNT and YENEEA. V dropped 3 bases and J dropped 7 bases, with 8 bases sitting between them. Here the CDR3 reads CASSFWEHTQYF. The CDR3 nucleotides are TGTGCCAGCAGCTTCTGGGAGCATACGCAGTATTTT. Looking up the rest from reference TRBV11-3 and TRBJ2-3 gives the full variable domain: EAGVVQSPRYKIIEKKQPVAFWCNPISGHNTLYWYLQNLGQGPELLIRYENEEAVDDSQLPKDRFSAERLKGVDSTLKIQPAELGDSAVYLCASSFWEHTQYFGPGTRLTVL.

In this sample, this clonotype turned up a few times. The CDR3 loop is CASSLLEAETQYF. The CDR3 DNA reads as TGTGCCAGCAGCCTACTAGAGGCGGAGACCCAGTACTTC. The chain carries TRBV6-2 or TRBV6-3 and TRBJ2-5; possible D gene TRBD2, 5 bases. V was pared by 6 bases and J by 5 bases, with 13 bases between. Looked up from germline, CDR1 is MNHEY and CDR2 is SVGEGT. The CDR3 contains 13 residues.

This clonotype was recorded many times. V gene TRBV6-5 combines with J gene TRBJ1-6; D not certain. The CDR3 runs to 14 residues. V gave up 4 bases and J gave up 7 bases, with 11 bases separating them. Germline CDR1 is MNHEY and CDR2 is SVGAGI. The CDR3 nucleotides read TGTGCCAGCAGTTGGGGTGGCGTGAATTCACCCCTCCACTTT. Its protein product is CASSWGGVNSPLHF.

The chain carries TRBV20-1 and TRBJ2-7; D is ambiguous. V was shortened by 0 bases and J by 3 bases, with 12 bases between the two germline ends. The CDR3 loop spans 14 amino acids. Germline-derived CDR1 and CDR2 are DFQATT and SNEGSKA (reference sequence). This CDR3 reads CSARDATRFYEQYF. The CDR3 DNA sequence: TGCAGTGCTAGAGATGCCACAAGATTCTACGAGCAGTACTTC.

The chain employs TRBV18 and TRBJ2-2; the D gene is possibly TRBD1 (6 bases). The germline CDR1 and CDR2 sequences are KGHSH and LQKENI. The CDR3 has 15 amino acids. V was clipped by 6 bases and J by 0 bases, with 11 bases between them. The chain's CDR3 is CASSERTANTGELFF. Written as DNA, the CDR3 is TGTGCCAGCTCTGAGCGGACAGCGAACACCGGGGAGCTGTTTTTT.

For this clonotype: This clone may be a read error of a much larger clone one base away. The chain uses TRBV7-9 and TRBJ1-1; D unresolved. Germline CDR1 is SEHNR and CDR2 is FQNEAQ (reference sequence). V was trimmed by 7 bases and J by 4 bases, leaving 13 bases between them. CDR3 size: 13 residues. In DNA form, the CDR3 reads TGTGCCAGCAACTGGACGTTTTCCACTGAAGCTTTCTTT. It encodes CASNWTFSTEAFF.

This clonotype occurred many times. The chain carries TRBV7-2 and TRBJ2-1; perhaps TRBD2 as D (6 bases). This CDR3 contains 16 residues. CDR1 is SGHTA and CDR2 is FQGNSA in the germline V gene. The ends were cut back, 4 bases at V and 0 bases at J, with 13 bases in the middle. CDR3 bases: TGTGCCAGCAGCTCCGGGACTTCCCGCTCCTACAATGAGCAGTTCTTC. Amino acid sequence: CASSSGTSRSYNEQFF.

Only a few counts were recorded for this clonotype. The gene calls are TRBV10-3 and TRBJ2-7; 7 bases line up with TRBD1. The CDR3 has 17 amino acids. The germline V gene has CDR1 ENHRY and CDR2 SYGVKD. The trim removed 2 bases at V and 4 bases at J, leaving 14 bases unmatched. CDR3 bases: TGTGCCATCAGTGAGCCACAGGGGCCTAAGTTCAAGTACGAGCAGTACTTC. As protein: CAISEPQGPKFKYEQYF.

This clonotype showed up just a few times. The V and J genes are TRBV20-1 and TRBJ2-5; D might be TRBD1 or TRBD2, each matching 5 bases. Trimming removed 6 bases at V and 5 bases at J, with 19 bases between. In germline, CDR1 is DFQATT, CDR2 SNEGSKA (reference sequence). The CDR3 consists of 14 residues. The DNA of the CDR3 is TGCAGTGCCATTGGGACCATCGGGTATGAGACCCAGTACTTC. Protein: CSAIGTIGYETQYF.

This clonotype was found a few times. This sequence joins TRBV15 and TRBJ1-4, with TRBD1 as a possible D gene (5 bases). The germline gives CDR1 LNHNV, CDR2 YYDKDF (reference sequence). The CDR3 runs to 14 residues. V shed 6 bases and J shed 8 bases, with 16 bases lying between them. In DNA form, the CDR3 reads TGTGCCACCAGTATGGGGGGTTGGGAGGAAAAACTGTTTTTT. Amino acids: CATSMGGWEEKLFF.

The CDR3 here is CASSLSGQGREQYF. The DNA for the CDR3 is TGTGCCAGCAGTTTATCCGGACAGGGACGCGAGCAGTACTTC. This sequence joins TRBV28 and TRBJ2-7; the match to TRBD1 covers 8 bases. The germline V gene encodes CDR1 MDHEN and CDR2 SYDVKM. The CDR3 length is 14 residues. V dropped 1 base and J dropped 6; count of bases not matched to a gene: 5.

CDR3 sequence reads: CASSLTGVSEAFF. The CDR3 region has the DNA TGTGCCAGCAGTCTGACAGGAGTCTCTGAAGCTTTCTTT. The chain recombines TRBV5-6 with TRBJ1-1, with D possibly matching TRBD1 (6 bases). CDR1 and CDR2 from the germline V gene are SGHDT and YYEEEE. Trimming left V 5 bases short and J 6 bases short, with 14 bases between. The CDR3 is made up of 13 amino acids.

This clonotype was seen more than once but under ten times. The chain recombines TRBV12-3 or TRBV12-4 with TRBJ2-4; D possibly uses TRBD1 or TRBD2 (5 bases each). V was cut by 4 bases and J by 4 bases, with 11 bases left in between. This CDR3 contains 14 residues. CDR3 sequence: CASSSGTGKNIQYF. As DNA, the CDR3 is TGTGCCAGCAGTTCCGGGACGGGAAAAAACATTCAGTACTTC.

This clonotype was counted many times. This chain uses TRBV20-1 with TRBJ1-6, with D possibly matching TRBD1 (6 bases). CDR3 length equals 19 residues. V lost 3 bases and J lost 0, with 21 bases in between. The germline CDR1 and CDR2 sequences are DFQATT and SNEGSKA (reference sequence). The CDR3 protein is CSARIPRQGFASYNSPLHF. The CDR3 bases are TGCAGTGCTAGGATCCCTAGGCAGGGGTTCGCCTCCTATAATTCACCCCTCCACTTT.

This clonotype was detected only a few times. The CDR3, as DNA: TGTGCCAGCAGCCAAGATAGCGGGAGGACAGCAGATACGCAGTATTTT. Translating gives CASSQDSGRTADTQYF. The chain recombines TRBV4-2 with TRBJ2-3; 10 bases agree with TRBD2. Per the germline V gene, CDR1 is LGHNA and CDR2 is YNFKEQ. The ends lost 0 bases at V and 4 bases at J; junction bases unmatched: 4. This CDR3 is built from 16 residues.

The table lists this clonotype with a few counts. The chain recombines TRBV20-1 with TRBJ2-5; D unclear. V dropped 4 bases and J dropped 5 bases, with 14 bases sitting between them. The CDR3 extends over 13 amino acids. Germline V gene lookup returns CDR1 DFQATT and CDR2 SNEGSKA (reference sequence). The CDR3 here is CSAKAWSEETQYF. The CDR3 DNA follows: TGCAGTGCTAAGGCCTGGTCGGAGGAGACCCAGTACTTC.

This clonotype was observed a handful of times. The chain uses TRBV4-1 and TRBJ1-4; no reliable D call. This CDR3 is 17 amino acids long. V gave up 4 bases and J gave up 0 bases, with 15 bases separating them. Germline CDR1 is MGHRA and CDR2 is YSYEKL. The CDR3 DNA follows: TGCGCCAGCAGCCGACAAGGAGTGAGTGCAACTAATGAAAAACTGTTTTTT. Translating it yields CASSRQGVSATNEKLFF.

This clonotype has a handful of counts. The chain uses TRBV5-6 and TRBJ2-7; tentatively, D is TRBD1 (5 bases). CDR1 and CDR2 from the germline V gene are SGHDT and YYEEEE. The V end lost 1 base, the J end lost 5 bases, and 16 bases lay between the germline ends. The CDR3 sequence is 15 residues long. The CDR3 nucleotides read TGTGCCAGCAGCTTGTTCCAGGGTAAAGGCGACGAGCAGTACTTC. Translating gives CASSLFQGKGDEQYF.